These 14 T cell receptor beta chains were all obtained from the same sample, sequenced in a study of tissue T cells after allogeneic stem cell transplantation. Clones were read by immunoSEQ multiplex PCR, and TCRdb kept only the in-frame ones, dropping some. Here the sample spans over 5,500 clones, roughly 47% being singletons. Time point defined: mouse harvest day 7 after allogeneic transplant. Each mouse received 10^7 T-cell-depleted marrow cells plus 10^6 splenic CD5+ T cells by tail vein. What was sequenced was skin. The receptor source for this set is a female BALB/c mouse given C57BL/6 T cells with graft-versus-host disease after an allogeneic hematopoietic cell transplant.

As concerns this clone: The germline and genes are mouse ones. Read sequence stops 1 residue before the CDR3 end, and the germline J gene provides the missing end. The V call is TRBV26, the J call TRBJ1-4; TRBD1 matches 7 bases. The CDR3 contains 16 residues. The germline V gene has CDR1 KGHPV and CDR2 FQNQEV (reference sequence). V lost 3 bases, J lost 0 bases, and 4 bases stayed unmatched. Incomplete CDR3 DNA: TGTGCCAGCAGTCTAGAGGGGGCGCTTTCCAACGAAAGATTATTT. Translating it yields CASSLEGALSNERLF. The entire CDR3 protein reads CASSLEGALSNERLFF. Supplemented by reference TRBV26 and TRBJ1-4, the full variable domain reads NSKVIQTPRYLVKGQGQKAKMRCIPEKGHPVVFWYQQNKNNEFKFLINFQNQEVLQQIDMTEKRFSAECPSNSPCSLEIQSSEAGDSALYLCASSLEGALSNERLFFGHGTKLSVL.

In the case of this clone: Gene labels here are mouse ones. Read coverage stops 1 residue before the CDR3 terminus; the germline J gene supplies the remainder. Other DNA sequences in this sample translate to the same CDR3. The chain combines TRBV3 with TRBJ2-1, with 10 bases identical to TRBD2. CDR1 and CDR2 (germline): SNHLY, FYNGKV (reference sequence). V was pared by 4 bases and J by 3 bases, with 3 bases of the junction left unmatched. The CDR3 contains 15 residues. CDR3 sequence: CASSSGLGVYAEQFF. CDR3 DNA, as far as it was read: TGTGCCAGCAGCTCCGGACTGGGGGTCTATGCTGAGCAGTTC. Variable domain in full (rest from reference TRBV3 and TRBJ2-1): GPKVLQIPSHQIIDMGQMVTLNCDPVSNHLYFYWYKQILGQQMEFLVNFYNGKVMEKSKLFKDQFSVERPDGSYFTLKIQPTALEDSAVYFCASSSGLGVYAEQFFGPGTRLTVL.

About this clone: The gene symbols are mouse symbols. The CDR3 end falls 1 residue outside the read, so it is completed with the germline J gene. Other DNA sequences in this specimen translate into the identical CDR3. The J gene is TRBJ1-1, the V gene TRBV26, with 7 positions matching TRBD1. Trimming at V came to 2 bases and at J to 0 bases, leaving 0 bases not matched to a gene. The CDR3 runs to 14 residues. CDR1 is KGHPV, CDR2 FQNQEV, per germline (reference sequence). The sequenced part of the CDR3 DNA is TGTGCCAGCAGTCTGGGACAGGCAAACACAGAAGTCTTC. It is translated as CASSLGQANTEVF. In full, the CDR3 reads CASSLGQANTEVFF.

As to this clone: All gene names here are mouse names. The read ends 1 residue early relative to the CDR3; the germline J gene fills the gap. This sequence joins TRBV12-1 and TRBJ1-3; TRBD1 matches 9 bases. Germline V gene data show CDR1 as SGHSN and CDR2 as HYEKVE. The CDR3 length is 14 residues. Unmatched junction bases numbered 6, after V lost 2 bases and J lost 8 bases. CDR3 DNA (partial): TGTGCCAGCTCTCCCCGGACAGGGGAGGATACGCTCTAT. It translates to CASSPRTGEDTLY. The entire CDR3 is CASSPRTGEDTLYF.

As for this clone: Any gene name here is a mouse gene name. The sequenced fragment ends 1 residue before the CDR3 boundary, so the rest is inferred from the germline J gene. V usage is TRBV13-2 and J usage is TRBJ2-4; 8 bases line up with TRBD2. After removal of 4 bases from V and 6 bases from J, the junction contained 4 bases not matched to a gene. The germline V gene has CDR1 NNHNN and CDR2 SYGAGS (reference sequence). This CDR3 spans 13 amino acids. The sequenced part of the CDR3 DNA is TGTGCCAGCGGTCGGGGGGGGCCTAACACCTTGTAC. This translates into CASGRGGPNTLY. The whole CDR3 reads CASGRGGPNTLYF.

About this clone itself: The genes and germline here are from mouse. Read data end 1 residue before the CDR3 end; the end is taken from the germline J gene. This sequence joins TRBV13-2 and TRBJ2-4; the D gene is possibly TRBD1 (6 bases). The CDR3 consists of 14 residues. Per the germline V gene, CDR1 is NNHNN and CDR2 is SYGAGS (reference sequence). Trimming pared 0 bases from V and 1 base from J, leaving 6 bases between. CDR3 residues: CASGDEGGQNTLYF. Incomplete CDR3 DNA: TGTGCCAGCGGTGATGAGGGGGGTCAAAACACCTTGTAC.

Comments on this clone: The gene names here belong to mouse. The DNA ends 1 residue before the CDR3 does, and the rest of the CDR3 is filled in from the germline J gene. The gene calls are TRBV13-1 and TRBJ1-3, with D perhaps matching TRBD1 (6 bases). This CDR3 has 14 residues. The germline V gene has CDR1 NSHNY and CDR2 SYGAGN. Trimming pared 4 bases from V and 0 bases from J, leaving 8 bases between. The sequenced CDR3 bases are TGTGCCAGCAGTTGGGACAATTCTGGAAATACGCTCTAT. This gives the protein CASSWDNSGNTLY. The entire CDR3 protein is CASSWDNSGNTLYF.

This clone was counted once. Each gene name is a mouse one. The read is 1 residue too short to cover the CDR3 end, so that end is filled in from the germline J gene. This sequence joins TRBV26 and TRBJ1-1; no clear D. CDR3 length: 11 residues. V was shortened by 2 bases and J by 2 bases, with 0 bases between the two germline ends. Germline-derived CDR1 and CDR2 are KGHPV and FQNQEV (reference sequence). Here the CDR3 reads CASSLNTEVFF. CDR3 DNA (partial): TGTGCCAGCAGTCTGAACACAGAAGTCTTC.

Details on this clone: Here the gene names and germline are mouse. The read stops 1 residue short of the end of the CDR3; the missing end is completed from the germline J gene. This rearrangement joins TRBV31 to TRBJ2-3, with 11 bases matching TRBD2. CDR1 is GKSSPN, CDR2 SITVG, per germline. This CDR3 has 15 residues. Trimming cost V 5 bases and J 0 bases; bases outside gene matches: 4. The CDR3 DNA, read in part, is TGTGCCTGGGGGGGACTGGGGGATAGTGCAGAAACGCTGTAT. It encodes CAWGGLGDSAETLY. The CDR3 as a whole reads CAWGGLGDSAETLYF.

The table lists this clone with a few counts. The germline and genes are mouse ones. The read terminates 1 residue ahead of where the CDR3 ends, so the germline J gene completes it. J is TRBJ2-3 and V is TRBV31, with TRBD2 matching over 7 bases. The V and J ends lost 4 bases and 0 bases, in that order; junction bases with no gene match: 4. Germline loops: CDR1 GKSSPN, CDR2 SITVG. The CDR3 has 14 amino acids. This chain's CDR3 is CAWTGGSSAETLYF. CDR3 bases read: TGTGCCTGGACTGGGGGTTCTAGTGCAGAAACGCTGTAT.

This clone appeared a few times. Gene names refer to mouse genes. The CDR3 is cut off 1 residue early in the read; its end comes from the germline J gene. The chain uses TRBV26 and TRBJ1-1; 9 nucleotides match TRBD1. CDR3 length: 14 residues. V dropped 5 bases and J dropped 1; count of bases not matched to a gene: 2. CDR1 and CDR2 (germline): KGHPV, FQNQEV (reference sequence). The CDR3 loop reads CASSVGQGNTEVFF. The CDR3 DNA, read in part, is TGTGCCAGCAGTGTGGGACAGGGGAACACAGAAGTCTTC.

This clone was detected once. Gene names denote mouse genes. With the read ending 1 residue before the CDR3 end, the germline J gene is used to fill in that end. The chain employs TRBV3 and TRBJ2-1, with 9 nucleotides matching TRBD1. The V gene's germline CDR1 is SNHLY and CDR2 FYNGKV (reference sequence). Trimming at V came to 5 bases and at J to 3 bases, leaving 5 bases not matched to a gene. CDR3 length: 15 residues. Incomplete CDR3 DNA: TGTGCCAGCAGCCCACCGACAGGGGGCTATGCTGAGCAGTTC. Amino acid sequence: CASSPPTGGYAEQF. The full CDR3 is CASSPPTGGYAEQFF.

This clone occurred a few times. Any gene name here is a mouse gene name. Coverage ceases 1 residue before the CDR3 finishes, and the germline J gene fills in the end. The chain joins TRBV26 to TRBJ2-5; 7 nucleotides line up with TRBD2. Germline V gene lookup returns CDR1 KGHPV and CDR2 FQNQEV (reference sequence). The V and J ends lost 4 bases and 1 base, in that order; junction bases with no gene match: 2. CDR3 length: 14 residues. The sequenced CDR3 bases are TGTGCCAGCAGTCCCGGGACTGACCAAGACACCCAGTAC. This gives the protein CASSPGTDQDTQY. The CDR3, in full, reads CASSPGTDQDTQYF.

As regards this clone: Germline and genes here are mouse. The read gets to within 1 residue of the CDR3 end, and the germline J gene fills in the rest. V gene TRBV26 combines with J gene TRBJ2-4; D perhaps matches TRBD1 (6 bases). V was trimmed by 7 bases and J by 2 bases, leaving 10 bases between them. The CDR3 covers 13 residues. From germline, CDR1 is KGHPV and CDR2 FQNQEV (reference sequence). CDR3 region: CASIQGYQNTLYF. Incomplete CDR3 DNA: TGTGCCAGCATCCAGGGGTATCAAAACACCTTGTAC.